Below are 11 T cell receptor beta chains sequenced from a single sample in a study of cytomegalovirus exposure and HLA in healthy donors. This PCR relied on a set of 60 Vbeta primers and 13 Jbeta primers. Using immunoSEQ multiplex PCR, the repertoire was profiled, and TCRdb retains in-frame clones only, with some absent. The table shows hundreds of thousands of clones, with around 83% occurring only once. The material sequenced was PBMCs. These receptors were obtained from a girl aged 10 to 17 in good health and CMV-seronegative.

The V call is TRBV9, the J call TRBJ1-3; D unclear. Trimming removed 0 bases from V and 0 bases from J, with 7 bases in between. CDR1 SGDLS and CDR2 YYNGEE come from the germline V gene. The CDR3 contains 15 residues. Written as DNA, the CDR3 is TGTGCCAGCAGCGTAGTGGGCAACTCTGGAAACACCATATATTTT. Amino acid sequence: CASSVVGNSGNTIYF.

This CDR3 reads CASSPTVRRSEGETQYF. The CDR3 DNA follows: TGTGCCAGCTCACCTACGGTGCGCCGTTCGGAGGGGGAGACCCAGTACTTC. J is TRBJ2-5 and V is TRBV18; a possible D gene is TRBD2 (6 bases). V was pared by 3 bases and J by 5 bases, with 22 bases between. Germline V lookup: CDR1 KGHSH, CDR2 LQKENI. There are 17 residues in the CDR3.

The rearrangement joins TRBV7-9 to TRBJ1-3, with 9 bases that match TRBD1. CDR1 is SEHNR, CDR2 FQNEAQ, per germline (reference sequence). The CDR3 runs 18 residues. The ends lost 5 bases at V and 2 bases at J; junction bases unmatched: 13. DNA of the CDR3: TGTGCCAGCAGCCCACCCTCCCCCGACAGGGGGGCTGGAAACACCATATATTTT. Protein product: CASSPPSPDRGAGNTIYF.

The table lists this clone with a few counts. The CDR3 spells CASSLSGPGELFF. CDR3 DNA: TGTGCCAGCAGCTTATCAGGGCCCGGGGAGCTGTTTTTT. The V call is TRBV7-3, the J call TRBJ2-2, with TRBD1 as a possible D gene (5 bases). Germline V CDR1 and CDR2: SGHTA, FQGTGA. This CDR3 comprises 13 residues. Between the trimmed V and J ends, which lost 2 bases and 6 bases, there was a span of 7 bases.

This sequence joins TRBV13 and TRBJ1-1; D is ambiguous. Germline V CDR1 and CDR2: PRHDT, FYEKMQ (reference sequence). The CDR3 consists of 13 residues. V gave up 5 bases and J gave up 0 bases, with 7 bases separating them. The CDR3 nucleotides are TGTGCCAGCAGCGGGCCCATGAACACTGAAGCTTTCTTT. Protein sequence: CASSGPMNTEAFF.

CDR3 coding DNA: TGTGCCAGCAGTGCAGGGGGCTCCTATAATTCACCCCTCCACTTT. This gives the protein CASSAGGSYNSPLHF. V and J are TRBV28 and TRBJ1-6, with 7 nucleotides matching TRBD1. The length of the CDR3 is 15 residues. Germline V gives CDR1 MDHEN, CDR2 SYDVKM. J lost 0 bases, V lost 5 bases, and 1 base had no gene match.

This rearrangement joins TRBV5-8 to TRBJ1-5; D gene ambiguous. V lost 7 bases and J 4 bases, leaving 3 bases between the germline ends. Germline CDR1 reads SGHTS; CDR2 reads YDEGEE. The CDR3 loop spans 10 amino acids. CDR3 sequence (DNA): TGTGCCAGCTCGAATCAGCCCCAGCATTTT. Its translation: CASSNQPQHF.

The gene calls are TRBV9 and TRBJ2-1; TRBD2 aligns across 13 bases. The V segment lost 0 bases and the J segment 6 bases; nucleotides outside the gene matches: 15. The CDR3 contains 20 residues. From germline, CDR1 is SGDLS and CDR2 YYNGEE. The CDR3 reads CASSVGTSGGAGMKVNEQFF. The CDR3 DNA reads as TGTGCCAGCAGCGTAGGAACTAGCGGGGGGGCCGGCATGAAAGTCAATGAGCAGTTCTTC.

V gene TRBV5-4 combines with J gene TRBJ1-5; D might be TRBD1 (6 bases). The CDR3 consists of 13 residues. Germline CDR1 and CDR2: SGHNT and YYREEE (reference sequence). The V end lost 4 bases, the J end lost 3 bases, and 8 bases lay between the germline ends. This chain's CDR3 is CASSRDNNQPQHF. The CDR3 DNA sequence: TGTGCCAGCAGCCGGGACAACAATCAGCCCCAGCATTTT.

Comments on this clone: Germline and junction disagree at one end, which may indicate a read error. The rearrangement uses TRBV20-1 and TRBJ2-1; D might be TRBD2 (6 bases). CDR1 is DFQATT and CDR2 is SNEGSKA in the germline V gene (reference sequence). There are 11 residues in the CDR3. CDR3 DNA sequence: TGCAGTGCTAGAGATTGGAGGGAGCGGTTCTTC. Translated: CSARDWRERFF.

J is TRBJ2-3 and V is TRBV29-1, with TRBD2 matching over 13 bases. This CDR3 is 15 amino acids long. Germline lookup yields CDR1 SQVTM and CDR2 ANQGSEA. J was trimmed by 0 bases and V by 6 bases; bases with no gene match: 3. CDR3 in amino acids: CSVTSGRFSTDTQYF. The CDR3 nucleotides read TGCAGCGTGACTAGCGGGAGGTTTAGCACAGATACGCAGTATTTT.